A selection of T cell receptor beta chains follows, all from one sample in a study of T cell changes during pregnancy in multiple sclerosis. Data came from immunoSEQ multiplex PCR; TCRdb stores just in-frame clones and leaves some out. The data contain some 80,000 clones, roughly 90% of them singletons. Specimen: peripheral blood, collected in the first trimester of pregnancy. These receptors were obtained from a female donor in good health, enrolled as a control in a pregnancy study. The CDR3 runs from the conserved cysteine through the conserved F or W. The D gene is left open where the match is weak. Clone size is not always given. Where it is, it says once, few, many or a class for expanded clones.

>TRBD2|TRBV27|TRBJ2-3|.
TGTGCCAGCAGTTTTAAGACTAGCGGGAGGCTAACAGATACGCAGTATTTT
CASSFKTSGRLTDTQYF
>TRBD1|TRBV11-2|TRBJ1-5|.
TGTGCCAGCAGCTCTAATACAGGGGTAGGCCAGCCCCAGCATTTT
CASSSNTGVGQPQHF
>TRBD2|TRBV13|TRBJ2-5|.
TGTGCCAGCAGCTTAGACCAAGGGACTAGCGGGGGGCAAGAGACCCAGTACTTC
CASSLDQGTSGGQETQYF
>.|TRBV4-3|TRBJ2-2|.
TGCGCCAGCAGCCAAGACAGGAACACCGGGGAGCTGTTTTTT
CASSQDRNTGELFF
>.|TRBV27|TRBJ2-7|.
TGTGCCAGCAGTAGACAGGCATCGGGGTACGAGCAGTACTTC
CASSRQASGYEQYF
>.|TRBV23-1|TRBJ1-1|.
TGCGCCAGCAGTCTAGGTGGTCTGGGACCGGGGGGCACTGAAGCTTTCTTT
CASSLGGLGPGGTEAFF
>TRBD1|TRBV11-2|TRBJ2-5|.
TGTGCCAGCAGCTTTAACACAGGGGGCCAAGAGACCCAGTACTTC
CASSFNTGGQETQYF
>TRBD2|TRBV27|TRBJ2-7|.
TGTGCCAACGGGGTTGGACTAGCGGGATCTCCCGAGCAGTACTTC
CANGVGLAGSPEQYF
>TRBD1|TRBV15|TRBJ2-1|.
TGTGCCACCAGCTCGCGACAGGGGGCCAATGAGCAGTTCTTC
CATSSRQGANEQFF
>.|TRBV6-5|TRBJ1-1|.
TGTGCCAGCAAAACCCAGGGGAACACTGAAGCTTTCTTT
CASKTQGNTEAFF
>.|TRBV5-1|TRBJ2-2|few
TGCGCCAGCAGCTTGGACGGGAGTGGCACCGGGGAGCTGTTTTTT
CASSLDGSGTGELFF
>TRBD1|TRBV14|TRBJ1-6|.
TGTGCCAGCAGCCAAGAAGGCCGGAGACAGGGAACGGATTCACCCCTCCACTTT
CASSQEGRRQGTDSPLHF
>.|TRBV5-1|TRBJ1-1|.
TGCGCCAGCAGCTTGGTGGGGGCCATGAACACTGAAGCTTTCTTT
CASSLVGAMNTEAFF
>.|TRBV27|TRBJ2-1|.
TGTGCCAGCCGGCGGGACCTATCCTCCTACAATGAGCAGTTCTTC
CASRRDLSSYNEQFF
>.|TRBV30|TRBJ2-3|.
TGTGCCCGCCTGCCCCGGGACACCTCCACAGATACGCAGTATTTT
CARLPRDTSTDTQYF
>.|TRBV5-6|TRBJ1-1|.
TGTGCCAGCACCACGGGGAGGGGTGAGAGGCGGAACACTGAAGCTTTCTTT
CASTTGRGERRNTEAFF
>TRBD1|TRBV6-1|TRBJ1-2|.
TGTGCCAGCAGTTTGACAGGGGGCAATGGCTACACCTTC
CASSLTGGNGYTF
>.|TRBV19|TRBJ2-2|.
TGTGCCAGTAGTATAGCCGGGTACACCGGGGAGCTGTTTTTT
CASSIAGYTGELFF
>TRBD2|TRBV15|TRBJ2-1|.
TGTGCCACCAGCTCCACTCTCCCCGGGGGGTGGGAGCAGTTCTTC
CATSSTLPGGWEQFF
>.|TRBV28|TRBJ1-3|.
TGTTTGGCGGTTAGCTCTGGAAACACCATATATTTT
CLAVSSGNTIYF
>.|TRBV28|TRBJ2-3|.
TGTGCCAGCAGTTCTTTGGGTAGGGGGAGGGAGGGCACAGATACGCAGTATTTT
CASSSLGRGREGTDTQYF
>TRBD1|TRBV2|TRBJ2-7|.
TGTGGGACCGGGACAGGGGGTTCGTACGAGCAGTACTTC
CGTGTGGSYEQYF
>TRBD1|TRBV2|TRBJ1-3|.
TGTGCCAGCAGCCGGGACAGCTACTCTGGAAACACCATATATTTT
CASSRDSYSGNTIYF
>TRBD1|TRBV6-5|TRBJ2-7|.
TGTGCCAGCAGTTACCGGGACAGGGGCTACGAGCAGTACTTC
CASSYRDRGYEQYF
>TRBD1|TRBV7-2|TRBJ1-2|once
TGTGCCAGCAGCCCACTCGCGAGGGGGCAGCGTGGCTACACCTTC
CASSPLARGQRGYTF
>TRBD1|TRBV6-1|TRBJ1-2|.
TGTGCCAGCAGTGTATTGACAGGGAGTCAGGCTAACTATGGCTACACCTTC
CASSVLTGSQANYGYTF
>TRBD1|TRBV28|TRBJ2-2|.
TGTGCCAGCAGTTTATTGGTGGACAGGGCCGGGGAGCTGTTTTTT
CASSLLVDRAGELFF
>.|TRBV18|TRBJ1-3|.
TGTGCCAGCTCACCCGCTGGTAGTTCGAACACCATATATTTT
CASSPAGSSNTIYF
>.|TRBV6-6|TRBJ2-2|.
TGTGCCAGCAGTTACTCGCAGGTCCAAACCGGGGAGCTGTTTTTT
CASSYSQVQTGELFF
>.|TRBV6-1|TRBJ2-7|once
TGTGCCAGCAGTGAAGCGGCCTTCTCCTACGAGCAGTACTTC
CASSEAAFSYEQYF
>TRBD2|TRBV11-3|TRBJ2-2|.
TGTGCCAGCAGCTCCGAAGGACTAGCGGGTAACACCGGGGAGCTGTTTTTT
CASSSEGLAGNTGELFF
>.|TRBV7-9|TRBJ2-2|.
TGTGCCAGCAGCCCCTCAGGGGACCCAGCCCTTTACACCGGGGAGCTGTTTTTT
CASSPSGDPALYTGELFF
>TRBD1|TRBV25-1|TRBJ1-2|.
TGTGCCAGCAGTCTAACAGGGGAATATGGCTACACCTTC
CASSLTGEYGYTF
>TRBD2|TRBV6-1|TRBJ2-7|.
TGTGCCAGCAGTGCTTTGCGGGAGGGCCATTCGCGTGAGCAGTACTTC
CASSALREGHSREQYF
>.|TRBV2|TRBJ2-7|.
TGTGCCAGCAGTGAAAGCCAGGGAGGAACCTACGAGCAGTACTTC
CASSESQGGTYEQYF
>.|TRBV11-2|TRBJ2-7|.
TGTGCCAGCAGCTTGGTGGCGGGATCTTCCTACGAGCAGTACTTC
CASSLVAGSSYEQYF
>TRBD1|TRBV5-4|TRBJ1-5|.
TGTGCCAGCAGCCGATACCGGGACAGGAATCAGCCCCAGCATTTT
CASSRYRDRNQPQHF
>.|TRBV2|TRBJ1-5|.
TGTGCCAGCGGGGGGGAGGGTCAGCCCCAGCATTTT
CASGGEGQPQHF
>TRBD2|TRBV5-8|TRBJ2-3|.
TGTGCCAGCAGGAACTGGCGGGAGGGCCCAGATACGCAGTATTTT
CASRNWREGPDTQYF
>TRBD1|TRBV28|TRBJ1-2|.
TGTGCCAGCAGTGTAACAGGGGGCGCTTATGGCTACACCTTC
CASSVTGGAYGYTF
>TRBD1|TRBV5-1|TRBJ1-2|.
TGCGCCAGCAGCTACGGGACAGGGCTCTATGGCTACACCTTC
CASSYGTGLYGYTF